This T cell receptor (beta chain) was recovered during a study of T cell responses to AZD1222 COVID-19 vaccine. A word on this clone: As yet, its antigen is unknown.

Generated by immunoSEQ multiplex PCR, the TCRdb table keeps only in-frame clones and is missing some. In the table there are 70,000 or so clones, 75% to 85% of which are singletons. Findings and limits, study-wide: Mostly white British, mostly female donors; authors suggested clonal diversity may be underestimated.

Germline V gene lookup returns CDR1 MDHEN and CDR2 SYDVKM. V was clipped by 6 bases and J by 4 bases, with 16 bases between them. CDR3 length equals 15 residues. The starting material was peripheral blood, obtained on day 0 of MenACWY control vaccination. This receptor was identified in an adult in good health. The chain carries TRBV28 and TRBJ1-3; D might be TRBD1 (6 bases). The CDR3 DNA reads as TGTGCCAGCAGCTTACCCCAGGGGTTCGGAAACACCATATATTTT. It translates to CASSLPQGFGNTIYF.